These 26 T cell receptor beta chains came from one sample sequenced in a study of cytomegalovirus exposure and HLA in healthy donors. Researchers ran the PCR with 60 Vbeta and 13 Jbeta primers. The table came from immunoSEQ multiplex PCR; TCRdb's copy has only in-frame clones and leaves some out. Of 180,000 or so clones listed, roughly 78% are singletons. Sequenced: PBMCs. The receptors were gathered from a woman in her 30s in good health and CMV-seronegative.

This rearrangement joins TRBV10-3 to TRBJ2-7; 10 nucleotides agree with TRBD2. Germline CDR1 ENHRY, CDR2 SYGVKD. The length of the CDR3 is 14 residues. V lost 6 bases, J lost 5 bases, and 7 bases stayed unmatched. The CDR3: CAIRGTSEANEQYF. The CDR3 nucleotides are TGTGCCATCAGGGGGACTAGCGAGGCCAACGAGCAGTACTTC.

The chain joins TRBV6-6 to TRBJ1-2; D call uncertain. Germline V gene lookup returns CDR1 MNHNY and CDR2 SVGAGI (reference sequence). CDR3 size: 14 residues. The V end was cut by 2 bases, the J end by 4 bases, with 11 bases between. CDR3 loop: CASSYRGVGYGYTF. The CDR3 DNA is TGTGCCAGCAGTTACCGCGGAGTAGGCTATGGCTACACCTTC.

The rearrangement joins TRBV4-3 to TRBJ2-3; no reliable D call. The germline V and J ends were trimmed by 4 bases and 1 base, with 9 bases remaining between them. Germline loops: CDR1 LGHNA, CDR2 YSLEER. The CDR3 has 14 amino acids. CDR3 region: CASSLLRGTDTQYF. CDR3 nucleotide sequence: TGCGCCAGCAGCCTCCTCCGGGGCACAGATACGCAGTATTTT.

J is TRBJ2-3 and V is TRBV5-1, with a possible D match to TRBD2 (5 bases). Trimming removed 7 bases at V and 4 bases at J, with 16 bases between. The CDR3 length is 14 residues. CDR1 is SGHRS and CDR2 is YFSETQ in the germline V gene. In nucleotides, the CDR3 is TGCGCCAGCGGCCCCCAACCCGGGGCAGATACGCAGTATTTT. Protein: CASGPQPGADTQYF.

The chain recombines TRBV2 with TRBJ1-6, with D possibly TRBD1 on 6 matching bases. V shed 6 bases and J shed 0 bases, with 9 bases lying between them. Looked up from germline, CDR1 is SNHLY and CDR2 is FYNNEI. The CDR3 has 15 amino acids. The CDR3 coding sequence is TGTGCCAGCAGAACAGGGAGCTCCTATAATTCACCCCTCCACTTT. It yields the protein CASRTGSSYNSPLHF.

This clone was seen only a few times. The rearrangement links TRBV6-1 to TRBJ2-7, with 11 positions matching TRBD1. The CDR3 runs 15 residues. V shed 6 bases, J shed 6 bases, and the junction held 10 bases outside the gene matches. Germline CDR1 and CDR2: MNHNS and SASEGT. The CDR3 sequence is CASRIGQGAASEQYF. In nucleotides, the CDR3 is TGTGCCAGCAGAATCGGACAGGGGGCCGCGTCCGAGCAGTACTTC.

The rearrangement uses TRBV7-9 and TRBJ1-5, with TRBD1 matching over 8 bases. The germline V gene encodes CDR1 SEHNR and CDR2 FQNEAQ (reference sequence). The CDR3 has 14 residues. J lost 7 bases, V lost 5 bases, and 7 bases had no gene match. CDR3 nucleotides: TGTGCCAGCAGCATGACAGGGGTGGGGCAGCCCCAGCATTTT. This codes for CASSMTGVGQPQHF.

The J gene is TRBJ1-1, the V gene TRBV11-2, with a tentative D call TRBD1 (6 bases). The germline gives CDR1 SGHAT, CDR2 FQNNGV. The CDR3 extends over 15 amino acids. V lost 5 bases, J lost 1 base, and 14 bases lay in between. The CDR3 region is CASSDPTGGNTEAFF. The CDR3 DNA is TGTGCCAGCAGCGATCCGACAGGCGGGAACACTGAAGCTTTCTTT.

This clone was observed a few times. The rearrangement joins TRBV9 to TRBJ2-7, with 7 positions matching TRBD2. CDR3 length equals 14 residues. The ends lost 0 bases at V and 4 bases at J; junction bases unmatched: 4. Per the germline V gene, CDR1 is SGDLS and CDR2 is YYNGEE. For the CDR3, the DNA is TGTGCCAGCAGCGTAGATCAGGGAGGGTACGAGCAGTACTTC. Translation gives CASSVDQGGYEQYF. The full variable domain, with the rest looked up from reference TRBV9 and TRBJ2-7, is DSGVTQTPKHLITATGQRVTLRCSPRSGDLSVYWYQQSLDQGLQFLIQYYNGEERAKGNILERFSAQQFPDLHSELNLSSLELGDSALYFCASSVDQGGYEQYFGPGTRLTVT.

In its sample, this clone was seen a few times. The V gene is TRBV4-1, the J gene TRBJ1-2, with a possible D match to TRBD1 (5 bases). CDR3 length equals 14 residues. Trimming stripped 4 bases from V and 4 bases from J, with 13 bases between. Germline values: CDR1 MGHRA, CDR2 YSYEKL. Here the CDR3 DNA reads TGCGCCAGCAGCCTTGGCGGGGCGGCCTATGGCTACACCTTC. It yields the protein CASSLGGAAYGYTF.

The J gene is TRBJ2-5, the V gene TRBV18; TRBD2 aligns across 13 bases. CDR1 and CDR2 (germline): KGHSH, LQKENI. The CDR3 spans 16 residues. Unmatched junction bases numbered 5, after V lost 2 bases and J lost 5 bases. The CDR3 coding sequence is TGTGCCAGCTCACCAGGACTAGCGGGGGTATCTGAGACCCAGTACTTC. Translation: CASSPGLAGVSETQYF.

Only one count was recorded for this clone. This chain connects TRBV19 to TRBJ2-3; the D gene is possibly TRBD2 (5 bases). The germline V gene has CDR1 LNHDA and CDR2 SQIVND (reference sequence). The CDR3 consists of 14 residues. V shed 6 bases and J shed 6 bases, with 16 bases lying between them. Written as DNA, the CDR3 is TGTGCCAGTAGACGGGGTCACGGGTGGGATACGCAGTATTTT. Translation: CASRRGHGWDTQYF.

The chain joins TRBV10-3 to TRBJ2-1; TRBD2 is a possible D gene (7 bases). V lost 3 bases to trimming and J lost 10 bases, with 19 bases between them. Germline-derived CDR1 and CDR2 are ENHRY and SYGVKD. The CDR3 loop spans 15 amino acids. Written as DNA, the CDR3 is TGTGCCATCAGTGAACGGGGGGCTACCCGGGGGGAGCAGTTCTTC. Protein: CAISERGATRGEQFF.

This sequence joins TRBV11-3 and TRBJ2-7; D gene ambiguous. CDR3 length equals 12 residues. The V end was cut by 0 bases, the J end by 4 bases, with 4 bases between. CDR1 is SGHNT, CDR2 YENEEA, per germline. CDR3 sequence (DNA): TGTGCCAGCAGCTTAGAGTATTACGAGCAGTACTTC. It specifies CASSLEYYEQYF.

The count of this clone is one. The chain recombines TRBV4-3 with TRBJ1-4; no firm D call. Per germline, CDR1 LGHNA and CDR2 YSLEER. The V end lost 3 bases, the J end lost 5 bases, and 13 bases lay between the germline ends. This CDR3 has 15 amino acids. CDR3 loop: CASSQVSWRNEKLFF. CDR3 DNA: TGCGCCAGCAGCCAGGTTTCCTGGAGAAATGAAAAACTGTTTTTT.

The V call is TRBV7-2, the J call TRBJ2-5; 8 nucleotides align to TRBD1. Germline values: CDR1 SGHTA, CDR2 FQGNSA. Unmatched junction bases numbered 4, after V lost 2 bases and J lost 2 bases. The CDR3 runs 15 residues. This chain's CDR3 is CASSLQRTGQETQYF. The CDR3 DNA is TGTGCCAGCAGCTTACAAAGGACAGGGCAAGAGACCCAGTACTTC.

The chain recombines TRBV7-9 with TRBJ2-7; D is possibly TRBD2 (6 bases). This CDR3 region has 13 residues. CDR1 is SEHNR and CDR2 is FQNEAQ in the germline V gene (reference sequence). V lost 4 bases and J 3 bases, leaving 10 bases between the germline ends. CDR3 DNA: TGTGCCAGCAGCTCAGGACTACGCTACGAGCAGTACTTC. Protein sequence: CASSSGLRYEQYF.

The CDR3, as DNA: TGTGCCTGGAGTACCCAGGGGCTGGGCACTGAAGCTTTCTTT. This encodes CAWSTQGLGTEAFF. The rearrangement links TRBV30 to TRBJ1-1; perhaps TRBD1 as D (6 bases). CDR3 length equals 14 residues. CDR1 is GTSNPN and CDR2 is SVGIG in the germline V gene (reference sequence). V dropped 2 bases and J dropped 4 bases, with 14 bases sitting between them.

This clone was observed once. V usage is TRBV6-5 and J usage is TRBJ2-7; TRBD2 agrees at 7 bases. With 6 bases clipped from V and 10 bases from J, the junction kept 15 bases outside the gene matches. The CDR3 has 14 amino acids. Germline CDR1 and CDR2: MNHEY and SVGAGI. In nucleotides, the CDR3 is TGTGCCAGCAGCCGAAGCGGGGACCTACGGTATCAGTACTTC. It codes for CASSRSGDLRYQYF.

The DNA for the CDR3 is TGTGCCAGCAGTACAGGGTTGGCTGGCTACACCTTC. Amino acids: CASSTGLAGYTF. This rearrangement joins TRBV6-5 to TRBJ1-2; TRBD1 might be the D (6 bases). Trimming shortened V by 5 bases and J by 7 bases, and 11 bases separated the two germline ends. The CDR3 loop spans 12 amino acids. CDR1 is MNHEY, CDR2 SVGAGI, per germline.

V is TRBV7-9 and J is TRBJ2-7; D might be TRBD1 (6 bases). V was shortened by 5 bases and J by 1 base, with 24 bases between the two germline ends. Germline V CDR1 and CDR2: SEHNR, FQNEAQ (reference sequence). The length of the CDR3 is 18 residues. The CDR3 loop reads CASSLTTLPGQPSYEQYF. In DNA, the CDR3 is TGTGCCAGCAGCCTAACGACACTGCCTGGACAGCCTTCCTACGAGCAGTACTTC.

This sequence joins TRBV5-1 and TRBJ1-5; maybe TRBD1 (6 bases). V was cut by 0 bases and J by 4 bases, with 17 bases left in between. Germline CDR1 and CDR2: SGHRS and YFSETQ. The CDR3 extends over 17 amino acids. The CDR3 spells CASSLVGARTGNQPQHF. In DNA, the CDR3 is TGCGCCAGCAGCTTGGTGGGGGCCCGAACAGGGAATCAGCCCCAGCATTTT.

The chain joins TRBV6-5 to TRBJ2-5; 10 positions agree with TRBD2. Losses at the gene ends were 4 bases for V and 3 bases for J; bases not matched to a gene: 5. The CDR3 runs to 15 residues. Germline values: CDR1 MNHEY, CDR2 SVGAGI. CDR3 sequence (DNA): TGTGCCAGCAGTTGGGAGCGGGGGGGGGAAGAGACCCAGTACTTC. Protein: CASSWERGGEETQYF.

The V gene is TRBV5-1, the J gene TRBJ1-2, with 7 bases that match TRBD1. V dropped 0 bases and J dropped 6; count of bases not matched to a gene: 8. The CDR3 length is 15 residues. The V gene's germline CDR1 is SGHRS and CDR2 YFSETQ. For the CDR3, the DNA is TGCGCCAGCAGCTTGGCCAGACAGGGTCAGGATGGCTACACCTTC. This encodes CASSLARQGQDGYTF.

This clone has just one count. The rearrangement joins TRBV7-6 to TRBJ2-1; TRBD2 matches 7 bases. Trimming removed 3 bases from V and 7 bases from J; junction bases left unmatched: 6. Looked up from germline, CDR1 is SGHVS and CDR2 is FNYEAQ. The CDR3 runs to 14 residues. The CDR3 DNA follows: TGTGCCAGCAGCTTGGCTAGCGGAGGTAATGAGCAGTTCTTC. Protein: CASSLASGGNEQFF. Drawing the rest from reference TRBV7-6 and TRBJ2-1, the complete variable domain is GAGVSQSPRYKVTKRGQDVALRCDPISGHVSLYWYRQALGQGPEFLTYFNYEAQQDKSGLPNDRFSAERPEGSISTLTIQRTEQRDSAMYRCASSLASGGNEQFFGPGTRLTVL.

This clone was counted a few times. The chain is built from TRBV5-1 and TRBJ2-5; TRBD2 aligns across 8 bases. The CDR3 spans 16 residues. Per the germline V gene, CDR1 is SGHRS and CDR2 is YFSETQ. V lost 5 bases, J lost 3 bases, and 12 bases stayed unmatched. The CDR3 nucleotides are TGCGCCAGCAGGTCTGGGATTAGCGGGGCCGAAGAGACCCAGTACTTC. Protein product: CASRSGISGAEETQYF.